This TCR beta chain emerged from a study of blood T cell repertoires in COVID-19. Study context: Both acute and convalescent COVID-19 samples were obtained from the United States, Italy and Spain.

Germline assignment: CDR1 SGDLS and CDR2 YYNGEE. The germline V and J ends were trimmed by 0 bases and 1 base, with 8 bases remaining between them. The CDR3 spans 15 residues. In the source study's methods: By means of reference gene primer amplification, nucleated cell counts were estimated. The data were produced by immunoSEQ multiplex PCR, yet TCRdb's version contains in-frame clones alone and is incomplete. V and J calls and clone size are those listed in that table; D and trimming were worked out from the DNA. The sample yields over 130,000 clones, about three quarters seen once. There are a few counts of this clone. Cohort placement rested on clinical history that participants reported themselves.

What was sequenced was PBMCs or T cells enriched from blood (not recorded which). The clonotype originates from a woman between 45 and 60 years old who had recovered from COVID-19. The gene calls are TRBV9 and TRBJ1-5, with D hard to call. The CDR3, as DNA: TGTGCCAGCAGCGTAGGGTGGGAGAGCAATCAGCCCCAGCATTTT. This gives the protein CASSVGWESNQPQHF.